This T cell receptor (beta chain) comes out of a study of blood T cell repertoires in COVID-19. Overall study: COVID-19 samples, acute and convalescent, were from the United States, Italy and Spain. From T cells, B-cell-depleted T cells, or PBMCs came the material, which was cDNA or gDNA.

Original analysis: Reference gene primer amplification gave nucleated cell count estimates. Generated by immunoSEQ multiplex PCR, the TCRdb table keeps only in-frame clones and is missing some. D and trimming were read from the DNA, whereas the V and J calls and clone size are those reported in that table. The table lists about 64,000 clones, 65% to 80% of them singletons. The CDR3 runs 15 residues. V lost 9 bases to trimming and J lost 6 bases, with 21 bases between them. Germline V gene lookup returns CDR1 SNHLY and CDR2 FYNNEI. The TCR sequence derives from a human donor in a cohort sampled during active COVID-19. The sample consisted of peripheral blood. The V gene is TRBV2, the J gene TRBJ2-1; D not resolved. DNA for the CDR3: TGTGCCAGTGGGTACCCGGGTAATGCAGCCAATGAGCAGTTCTTC. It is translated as CASGYPGNAANEQFF.